A single sample is the source of the 24 T cell receptor beta chains below, sequenced in a study of regulatory T cells in long-lasting Graves disease. The time point was: newly diagnosed GD, antithyroid drugs for less than 3 months. PBMC-extracted RNA yielded the TCR library. According to the study, TCR beta libraries were built with iRepertoire HTBI primers and CDR3-region Arm-PCR. From the multiplex PCR reads, TCRdb called clonotypes with MiXCR, one entry per CDR3 protein. Of fewer than 350,000 distinct CDR3 sequences in the sample, 15% to 20% were seen once. Sequencing used peripheral blood mononuclear cells (PBMCs), obtained at new diagnosis, from a patient treated with antithyroid drugs. These receptors were taken from a female donor with Graves disease.

This clonotype was seen a handful of times. The genes are TRBV5-4 and TRBJ2-7; TRBD2 agrees at 9 bases. CDR3 length equals 15 residues. Germline assignment: CDR1 SGHNT and CDR2 YYREEE (reference sequence). V lost 3 bases and J lost 5; bases outside the gene matches: 9. This CDR3 reads CASSSPGLASNEQYF. The CDR3 region has the DNA TGTGCCAGCAGCTCGCCGGGACTAGCTTCTAACGAGCAGTACTTC.

This clonotype was detected many times. V usage is TRBV28 and J usage is TRBJ2-3; 10 positions agree with TRBD1. The germline gives CDR1 MDHEN, CDR2 SYDVKM. V was pared by 5 bases and J by 5 bases, with 4 bases of the junction left unmatched. The CDR3 sequence is 14 residues long. The CDR3 region has the DNA TGTGCCAGCAGTCGCGACAGGGGGCGAGATACGCAGTATTTT. Its translation: CASSRDRGRDTQYF.

There are many counts of this clonotype. The rearrangement joins TRBV11-3 to TRBJ2-7; no reliable D call. The V and J ends lost 6 bases and 6 bases respectively, with 12 bases between them. The CDR3 covers 12 residues. Germline CDR1 and CDR2: SGHNT and YENEEA. The CDR3 protein is CASREMGREQYF. In DNA, the CDR3 is TGTGCCAGCAGAGAGATGGGCCGCGAGCAGTACTTC. Full variable domain (missing parts from reference TRBV11-3 and TRBJ2-7): EAGVVQSPRYKIIEKKQPVAFWCNPISGHNTLYWYLQNLGQGPELLIRYENEEAVDDSQLPKDRFSAERLKGVDSTLKIQPAELGDSAVYLCASREMGREQYFGPGTRLTVT.

Comment on this clonotype: Just one base apart from a much larger clone, this may be a read error. The rearrangement joins TRBV6-9 to TRBJ2-7; TRBD1 matches at 10 bases. The CDR3 is 15 residues long. The germline V gene encodes CDR1 MNHGY and CDR2 SVAAGI. The CDR3 spells CASSEFDRGLYEQCF. Written as DNA, the CDR3 is TGCGCCAGCAGTGAGTTCGACAGGGGGCTCTACGAGCAGTGCTTC.

This clonotype was detected many times. The chain links TRBV18 to TRBJ2-3; TRBD1 aligns across 7 bases. CDR3 size: 16 residues. The germline V gene encodes CDR1 KGHSH and CDR2 LQKENI. Unmatched junction bases numbered 8, after V lost 5 bases and J lost 0 bases. CDR3 DNA: TGTGCCAGCTCAGGCACCACAGGGGATAGCACAGATACGCAGTATTTT. It yields the protein CASSGTTGDSTDTQYF.

This clonotype has at least ten counts. The gene calls are TRBV6-1 and TRBJ1-1; D is uncertain. Germline CDR1 and CDR2: MNHNS and SASEGT. The CDR3 runs 15 residues. Trimming took off 2 bases at V and 1 base at J, with 11 bases between the two ends. The CDR3 DNA is TGTGCCAGCAGTGAAACCGACTCACCGAACACTGAAGCTTTCTTT. Protein sequence: CASSETDSPNTEAFF.

This clonotype was detected many times. The chain links TRBV11-2 to TRBJ2-2; TRBD1 matches at 8 bases. The CDR3 runs 15 residues. After removal of 6 bases from V and 2 bases from J, the junction contained 5 bases not matched to a gene. From germline, CDR1 is SGHAT and CDR2 FQNNGV. CDR3 sequence reads: CASSWGQVNTGELFF. In DNA form, the CDR3 reads TGTGCCAGCAGTTGGGGACAGGTCAACACCGGGGAGCTGTTTTTT.

This chain joins TRBV24-1 and TRBJ1-2, with 9 positions matching TRBD1. CDR3 size: 15 residues. V lost 3 bases to trimming and J lost 2 bases; unmatched junction nucleotides: 3. CDR1 is KGHDR, CDR2 SFDVKD, per germline. CDR3 protein: CATSDPGQGNYGYTF. The CDR3 DNA is TGTGCCACCAGTGATCCCGGACAGGGGAACTATGGCTACACCTTC.

In this sample, this clonotype turned up many times. J is TRBJ1-5 and V is TRBV7-8, with 7 bases matching TRBD1. Trimming cost V 5 bases and J 0 bases; bases outside gene matches: 7. Germline V gives CDR1 SGHVS, CDR2 FQNEAQ. The CDR3 has 16 amino acids. CDR3 protein: CASSPGQDYSNQPQHF. The CDR3 bases are TGTGCCAGCAGCCCTGGACAGGATTATAGCAATCAGCCCCAGCATTTT.

A note on this clonotype: This sequence is one base from a far larger clone and is likely a read error. The chain carries TRBV27 and TRBJ2-7; 9 bases map to TRBD2. With the DNA end fitting TRBJ2-1 better, the J assignment may be wrong. Germline CDR1 MNHEY, CDR2 SMNVEV (reference sequence). The length of the CDR3 is 13 residues. The CDR3 is CASRTSGDNGQFF. The CDR3 bases are TGTGCCAGCAGGACTAGCGGAGACAATGGGCAGTTCTTC.

Note on this clonotype: Germline is not matched at one junction end, which may reflect a read error. The V gene is TRBV14, the J gene TRBJ2-1, with D unresolved. The CDR3 covers 14 residues. Germline CDR1 is SGHDN and CDR2 is FVKESK. CDR3 sequence: CASSQGQVYDEQFF. Here the CDR3 DNA reads TGTGCCAGCAGCCAAGGGCAAGTCTACGATGAGCAGTTCTTC.

Ten or more counts support this clonotype. The junction does not match germline at one end; this may be a read error. The chain uses TRBV20-1 and TRBJ1-6, with a weak D call TRBD1 (5 bases). This CDR3 comprises 14 residues. Germline V CDR1 and CDR2: DFQATT, SNEGSKA (reference sequence). CDR3: CSARDPQAPRGFRF. The CDR3 DNA sequence: TGCAGTGCTAGAGATCCCCAGGCTCCTCGGGGGTTCCGCTTT.

The table lists this clonotype with many counts. The CDR3, as DNA: TGTGCCAGCAGTTCAGACAGGGGGAAATGGGAAGAGACCCAGTACTTC. This codes for CASSSDRGKWEETQYF. The chain combines TRBV11-2 with TRBJ2-5, with 9 bases identical to TRBD1. Germline V gene sequence: CDR1 SGHAT, CDR2 FQNNGV. The CDR3 runs 16 residues. V lost 6 bases and J lost 3; bases outside the gene matches: 11.

In this sample, this clonotype turned up a few times. This chain connects TRBV7-9 to TRBJ2-1; TRBD1 is a possible D gene (6 bases). The V gene lost 5 bases and the J gene lost 7 bases, with 9 bases spanning the gap. CDR1 is SEHNR and CDR2 is FQNEAQ in the germline V gene (reference sequence). The CDR3 covers 12 residues. The CDR3 DNA reads as TGTGCCAGCAGCCAAACAGGGAATGAGCAGTTCTTC. This gives the protein CASSQTGNEQFF.

The gene calls are TRBV12-3 or TRBV12-4 and TRBJ2-7, with 13 bases matching TRBD2. The J call may be mistaken, given a closer DNA end match to TRBJ2-1. The CDR3 length is 15 residues. The CDR3 DNA follows: TGTGCCAGCAGGCCACTAGCGGGAGGGCCGAATGAGCAGTTCTTC. This sequence encodes CASRPLAGGPNEQFF.

Regarding this clonotype: It may be a read error: a sequence one base away is much more abundant. The chain couples TRBV28 to TRBJ2-1; unclear D gene. Germline V gives CDR1 MDHEN, CDR2 SYDVKM. The germline V and J ends were trimmed by 6 bases and 10 bases, with 22 bases remaining between them. This CDR3 contains 15 residues. The CDR3 nucleotides read TGTGCCAGCAGCCCAAGTCAGGCCGACGGCTACGAGCAGTTCTTC. It is translated as CASSPSQADGYEQFF.

This clonotype has at least ten counts. The chain carries TRBV2 and TRBJ1-1; TRBD1 aligns across 8 bases. Trimming took 5 bases from V and 7 from J; bases not matched to a gene: 9. Germline V gene sequence: CDR1 SNHLY, CDR2 FYNNEI. The CDR3 is made up of 14 amino acids. CDR3 DNA sequence: TGTGCCAGCAGTTATCCCGGGACAGGATTTGAAGCTTTCTTT. As protein: CASSYPGTGFEAFF.

Only one count was recorded for this clonotype. V usage is TRBV9 and J usage is TRBJ1-4, with unresolved D. The germline V gene encodes CDR1 SGDLS and CDR2 YYNGEE. Trimming stripped 4 bases from V and 1 base from J, with 11 bases between. CDR3 size: 15 residues. The CDR3 DNA reads as TGTGCCAGCAGCTTTCTCGGCGGAACTAATGAAAAACTGTTTTTT. Translation: CASSFLGGTNEKLFF.

At least ten counts were recorded for this clonotype. V and J are TRBV19 and TRBJ2-7; D not certain. Trimming stripped 7 bases from V and 7 bases from J, with 17 bases between. CDR1 and CDR2 from the germline V gene are LNHDA and SQIVND (reference sequence). CDR3 size: 13 residues. In nucleotides, the CDR3 is TGTGCCAGTACTTTTGGTTCCGTTGGGGAGCAGTACTTC. It translates to CASTFGSVGEQYF. The whole variable domain, filled in from reference TRBV19 and TRBJ2-7, reads DGGITQSPKYLFRKEGQNVTLSCEQNLNHDAMYWYRQDPGQGLRLIYYSQIVNDFQKGDIAEGYSVSREKKESFPLTVTSAQKNPTAFYLCASTFGSVGEQYFGPGTRLTVT.

This clonotype turned up a few times. The chain joins TRBV5-1 to TRBJ2-2; the match to TRBD1 covers 9 bases. Trimming removed 0 bases from V and 7 bases from J; junction bases left unmatched: 7. This CDR3 comprises 16 residues. CDR1 SGHRS and CDR2 YFSETQ come from the germline V gene. Here the CDR3 DNA reads TGCGCCAGCAGCTTGGTCGGGACAGGGTACATCGGGGAGCTGTTTTTT. This translates into CASSLVGTGYIGELFF.

The rearrangement joins TRBV7-2 to TRBJ2-2; D gene uncertain. Per the germline V gene, CDR1 is SGHTA and CDR2 is FQGNSA. Trimming left V 3 bases short and J 2 bases short, with 13 bases between. The CDR3 is 16 amino acids. CDR3 in DNA: TGTGCCAGCAGCTTTCGGGCCCCGCTAAACACCGGGGAGCTGTTTTTT. Protein product: CASSFRAPLNTGELFF.

This clonotype was counted at least ten times. The chain joins TRBV30 to TRBJ1-2; D unclear. Germline CDR1 reads GTSNPN; CDR2 reads SVGIG (reference sequence). Deletions cut 3 bases from V and 8 bases from J, with 13 bases between. The CDR3 totals 12 residues. The CDR3 sequence: CAWRTHLLGYTF. The CDR3 DNA reads as TGTGCCTGGAGGACGCATTTGCTGGGCTACACCTTC.

In its sample, this clonotype was seen many times. The chain uses TRBV20-1 and TRBJ1-2; D is perhaps TRBD1 (5 bases). The germline V gene encodes CDR1 DFQATT and CDR2 SNEGSKA (reference sequence). Trimming pared 1 base from V and 6 bases from J, leaving 12 bases between. The CDR3 has 13 amino acids. The DNA of the CDR3 is TGCAGTGCTAGAGTCGGGGGGAGAGATGGCTACACCTTC. Translation gives CSARVGGRDGYTF.

About this clonotype: This may be a read error: a much more frequent sequence differs by one nucleotide. It is likely a read error, because the conserved phenylalanine at the end of the CDR3 is missing. The chain carries TRBV7-9 and TRBJ2-1; TRBD2 matches 8 bases. With the DNA end fitting TRBJ2-5 better, the J assignment may be wrong. The CDR3 is 15 residues long. The germline V gene has CDR1 SEHNR and CDR2 FQNEAQ (reference sequence). The chain's CDR3 is CASSFRLREEETQYY. Here the CDR3 DNA reads TGTGCCAGCAGCTTCAGGTTGCGGGAGGAAGAGACCCAGTACTAC.